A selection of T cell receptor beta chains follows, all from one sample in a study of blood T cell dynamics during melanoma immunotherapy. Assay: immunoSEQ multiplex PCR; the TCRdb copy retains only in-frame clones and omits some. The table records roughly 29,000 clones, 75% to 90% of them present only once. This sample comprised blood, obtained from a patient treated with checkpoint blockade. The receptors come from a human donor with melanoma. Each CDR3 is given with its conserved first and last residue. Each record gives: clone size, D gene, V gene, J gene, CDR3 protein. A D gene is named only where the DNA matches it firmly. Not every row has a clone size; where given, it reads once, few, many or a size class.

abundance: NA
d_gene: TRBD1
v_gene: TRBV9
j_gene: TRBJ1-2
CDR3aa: CASSPESPYPPGQGYYGYTF

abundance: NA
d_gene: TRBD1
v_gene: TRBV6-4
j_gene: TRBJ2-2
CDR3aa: CASRLDRADTGELFF

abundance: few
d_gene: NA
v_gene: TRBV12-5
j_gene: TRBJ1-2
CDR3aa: CASGLVFGAGARSYGYTF

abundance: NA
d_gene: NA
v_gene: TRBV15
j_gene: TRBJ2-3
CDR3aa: CATSSTGTRRTDTQYF

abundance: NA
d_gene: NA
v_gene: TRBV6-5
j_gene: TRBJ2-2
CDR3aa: CASSYVQNTGELFF

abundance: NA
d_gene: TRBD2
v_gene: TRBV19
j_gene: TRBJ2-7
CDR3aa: CASSPHPGLADYEQYF

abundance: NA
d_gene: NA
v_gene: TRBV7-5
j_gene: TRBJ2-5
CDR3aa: CVRSLVGIAKGKTQYF

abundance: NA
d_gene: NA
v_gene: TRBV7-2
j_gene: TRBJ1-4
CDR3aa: CASRTGTTNEKLFF

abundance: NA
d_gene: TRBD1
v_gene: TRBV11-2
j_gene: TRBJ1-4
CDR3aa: CASSLGDRANEKLFF

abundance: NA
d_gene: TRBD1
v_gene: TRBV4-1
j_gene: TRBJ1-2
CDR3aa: CASSHQATGDPYGYTF

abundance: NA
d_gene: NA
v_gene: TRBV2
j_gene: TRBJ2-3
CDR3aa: CASSETGVDTDTQYF

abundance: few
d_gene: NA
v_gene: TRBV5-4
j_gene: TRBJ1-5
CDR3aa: CASSLDGFSNQPQHF

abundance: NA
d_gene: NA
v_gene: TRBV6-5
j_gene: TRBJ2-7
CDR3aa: CASTPAGIYEQYF

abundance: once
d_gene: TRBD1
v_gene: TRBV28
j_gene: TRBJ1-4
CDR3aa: CASSPLDRVSNEKLFF

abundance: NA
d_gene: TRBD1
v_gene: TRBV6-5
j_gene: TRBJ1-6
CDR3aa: CASSWTGGNNSPLHF

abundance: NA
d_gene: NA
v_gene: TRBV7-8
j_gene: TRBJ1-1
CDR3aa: CASSSEVRSGTEAFF

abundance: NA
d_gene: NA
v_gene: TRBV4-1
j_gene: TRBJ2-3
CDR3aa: CASSPQDPFGGAVSSTDTQYF

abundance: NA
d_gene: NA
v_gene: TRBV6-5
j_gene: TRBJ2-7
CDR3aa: CASSLTAGAYEQYF

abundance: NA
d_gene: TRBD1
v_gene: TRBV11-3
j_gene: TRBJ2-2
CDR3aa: CASSQGATGELFF

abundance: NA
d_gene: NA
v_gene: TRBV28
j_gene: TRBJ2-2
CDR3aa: CASSSSHRLLGELFF

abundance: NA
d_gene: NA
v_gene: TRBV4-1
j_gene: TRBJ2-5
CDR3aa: CASSQGARGGDGETQYF

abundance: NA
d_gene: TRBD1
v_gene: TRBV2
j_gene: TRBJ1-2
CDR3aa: CASSRQGTYGYTF

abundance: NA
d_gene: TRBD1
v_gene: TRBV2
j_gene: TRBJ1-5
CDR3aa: CASSEGGQKGNQPQHF

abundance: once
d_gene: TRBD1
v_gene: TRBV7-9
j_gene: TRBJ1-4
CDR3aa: CASSLGQRNEKLFF

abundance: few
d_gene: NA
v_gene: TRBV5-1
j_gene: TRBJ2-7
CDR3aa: CASSASDGSEQYF

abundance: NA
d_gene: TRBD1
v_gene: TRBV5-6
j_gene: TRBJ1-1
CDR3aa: CATGRTGWTEAFF

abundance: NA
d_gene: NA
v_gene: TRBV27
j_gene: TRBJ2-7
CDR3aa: CASSYRGGEQYF

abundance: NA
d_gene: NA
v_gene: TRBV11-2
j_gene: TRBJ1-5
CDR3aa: CASSLAGSNQPQHF

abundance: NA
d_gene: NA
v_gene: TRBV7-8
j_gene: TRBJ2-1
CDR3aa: CASSLGWTVSYNEQFF